This is a list of T cell receptor beta chains from one sample in a study of T cell changes during pregnancy in multiple sclerosis. This table comes from immunoSEQ multiplex PCR, and its TCRdb copy is limited to in-frame clones, with some not included. Of tens of thousands of clones in the sample, 85% to 95% were seen once. The specimen comprised peripheral blood, sampled in the third trimester of pregnancy. These receptors all stem from a female donor in good health, enrolled as a control in a pregnancy study. The CDR3 runs from the conserved cysteine through the conserved F or W. D genes are given only for firm matches. Rows give clone size only sometimes, using once, few, many, or a class for an expanded clone.

v_gene	abundance	j_gene	d_gene	CDR3nt	CDR3aa
TRBV4-1	.	TRBJ1-6	.	TGCGCCAGCAGCCAAGACCGGGTAGTAAATTCACCCCTCCACTTT	CASSQDRVVNSPLHF
TRBV13	once	TRBJ2-3	.	TGTGCCAGCAGCTTAGGTGGGCTAGCCAATACGCAGTATTTT	CASSLGGLANTQYF
TRBV4-2	.	TRBJ2-1	TRBD2	TGTGCCAGCAGCTCTGGGGGCACTAGCGGGGACAATGAGCAGTTCTTC	CASSSGGTSGDNEQFF
TRBV6-1	.	TRBJ1-4	.	TGTGCCAGCAGTGAAAAGCTTACTATGAATGAAAAACTGTTTTTT	CASSEKLTMNEKLFF
TRBV2	.	TRBJ1-5	.	TGTGGCGTCGGGCGGGAAAACAATCAGCCCCAGCATTTT	CGVGRENNQPQHF
TRBV28	.	TRBJ2-1	TRBD2	TGTGCCAGCAGTCCTAGCGGGAACTACAATGAGCAGTTCTTC	CASSPSGNYNEQFF
TRBV4-1	.	TRBJ2-2	TRBD2	TGCGCCAGCAGCCAAGACTGGCGGGAGCCCAACACCGGGGAGCTGTTTTTT	CASSQDWREPNTGELFF
TRBV7-2	.	TRBJ1-6	.	TGTGCCAGCAGCCTGGGCCCCGATTCACCCCTCCACTTT	CASSLGPDSPLHF
TRBV5-1	.	TRBJ2-7	TRBD2	TGCGCCAGCAGCATGACTAGCGGCTACGAGCAGTACTTC	CASSMTSGYEQYF
TRBV11-2	.	TRBJ2-7	TRBD2	TGTGCCAGCAGCTTAGTGGGGACTAGCGGGGACGAGCAGTACTTC	CASSLVGTSGDEQYF
TRBV2	.	TRBJ1-1	TRBD1	TGTGCCAGCAGTGAACCAGTGACAGGGATAGCTTTCTTT	CASSEPVTGIAFF
TRBV28	.	TRBJ2-1	.	TGTGCCAGCGCAGTTAGGGGGGGGCGGGGTCCCTACAATGAGCAGTTCTTC	CASAVRGGRGPYNEQFF
TRBV28	.	TRBJ2-7	TRBD1	TGTGCCAGCAGTTTCGACAGGGGAAGACCCTACGAGCAGTACTTC	CASSFDRGRPYEQYF
TRBV5-8	.	TRBJ2-7	.	TGTGCCAGCCGTCGGGTCGGAATCTACGAGCAGTACTTC	CASRRVGIYEQYF
TRBV7-2	.	TRBJ2-3	TRBD2	TGTGCCAGCAGCTATGGCGGGGGTAGGACAGATACGCAGTATTTT	CASSYGGGRTDTQYF
TRBV11-2	.	TRBJ2-1	.	TGTGCCAGCAGCTTACTAGGGGGTGGTGATGAGCAGTTCTTC	CASSLLGGGDEQFF
TRBV5-1	.	TRBJ2-7	.	TGCGCCAGCAGCTTGGGCGGCTACGAGCAGTACTTC	CASSLGGYEQYF
TRBV28	once	TRBJ2-5	.	TGTGCCAGCAGTTTATTGACAGGAGAGACCCAGTACTTC	CASSLLTGETQYF
TRBV4-2	once	TRBJ2-1	TRBD2	TGTGCCAGCAGCCAGGATCTAGCGGGAACATACAATGAGCAGTTCTTC	CASSQDLAGTYNEQFF
TRBV27	.	TRBJ1-6	TRBD1	TGTGCCAGCAGCCGTACAGGGGGCGGGAATTCACCCCTCCACTTT	CASSRTGGGNSPLHF
TRBV6-1	.	TRBJ1-2	.	TGTGCCAGCAGTGAACCCCAGGATCCTTATGGCTACACCTTC	CASSEPQDPYGYTF
TRBV15	.	TRBJ1-5	.	TGTGCCACCAGCATCAACAGCGGGGACAATCAGCCCCAGCATTTT	CATSINSGDNQPQHF
TRBV19	.	TRBJ1-3	.	TGTGCCAGTAGTACGACGGGGAACCCCACCTCTGGAAACACCATATATTTT	CASSTTGNPTSGNTIYF
TRBV7-9	.	TRBJ2-5	TRBD2	TGTGCCAGCAGCCCAGCCCTTAGCGGGGGGGAGACCCAGTACTTC	CASSPALSGGETQYF
TRBV6-1	.	TRBJ2-3	.	TGTGCCAGCAGGGTGGGGGGAGCAGATACGCAGTATTTT	CASRVGGADTQYF
TRBV18	.	TRBJ1-1	.	TGTGCCAGCTCGAGGGATTGGAACACTGAAGCTTTCTTT	CASSRDWNTEAFF
TRBV28	.	TRBJ2-5	TRBD1	TGTGCCAGCAGTGCCCCGGGACAGGGTAGAGGGGCCCAGTACTTC	CASSAPGQGRGAQYF
TRBV28	.	TRBJ2-1	.	TGTGCCAGCAGCTCACATTTTTCCTACAATGAGCAGTTCTTC	CASSSHFSYNEQFF
TRBV18	.	TRBJ2-2	TRBD2	TGTGCCAGCTCACCCACTAGCGGAGGAGGTTCCGGGGAGCTGTTTTTT	CASSPTSGGGSGELFF
TRBV11-2	.	TRBJ1-2	TRBD1	TGTGCCAGCAGCGGGGGACAGGGGGTTTATGGCTACACCTTC	CASSGGQGVYGYTF
TRBV18	.	TRBJ1-1	.	TGTGCCAGCTCACCATCGGGGGACACTGAAGCTTTCTTT	CASSPSGDTEAFF
TRBV5-1	.	TRBJ1-6	.	TGCGCCAGCAGCTTGGCGGGTCCAGAAAATAATTCACCCCTCCACTTT	CASSLAGPENNSPLHF
TRBV28	.	TRBJ1-2	TRBD1	TGTGCCATCGGACAGGGAGCTAACTATGGCTACACCTTC	CAIGQGANYGYTF
TRBV28	.	TRBJ2-5	TRBD1	TGTGCCAGCACAGGGGGCGAAGAGACCCAGTACTTC	CASTGGEETQYF
TRBV7-9	.	TRBJ1-2	.	TGTGCCAGCAGCTTTAACCGGACGACAGCGCTCTATGGCTACACCTTC	CASSFNRTTALYGYTF
TRBV7-9	.	TRBJ2-7	TRBD2	TGTGCCAGCAGCGAACTAGCGGGAGCCTACGAGCAGTACTTC	CASSELAGAYEQYF
TRBV28	.	TRBJ2-1	.	TGTGCCAGCAGTTTAGTTCAGCGAGACTCCTACAATGAGCAGTTCTTC	CASSLVQRDSYNEQFF
TRBV27	.	TRBJ2-1	.	TGTGCCAGCAGTCTTCGGACTACCAGAGGGTCCAATGAGCAGTTCTTC	CASSLRTTRGSNEQFF
TRBV28	.	TRBJ2-3	.	TGTGCCAGCAGTCCGTCTTTTCGTGCGGGATCCACAGATACGCAGTATTTT	CASSPSFRAGSTDTQYF
TRBV19	.	TRBJ2-1	TRBD2	TGTGCCAGTAGTATAGCAGGAGCGGGAGGGTACAATGAGCAGTTCTTC	CASSIAGAGGYNEQFF
TRBV10-3	.	TRBJ2-2	.	TGTGCCATCAGCAAGGGGATAGGTTCCAGCACCGGGGAGCTGTTTTTT	CAISKGIGSSTGELFF
TRBV7-9	once	TRBJ1-2	TRBD1	TGTGCCAGCAGCTTAGGACAGGGGAACTATGGCTACACCTTC	CASSLGQGNYGYTF
TRBV18	.	TRBJ2-1	TRBD2	TGTGCCAGCTCACCGGGGACTAGCTACAATGAGCAGTTCTTC	CASSPGTSYNEQFF
TRBV5-8	.	TRBJ1-5	.	TGTGCCAGCAGCATGAGGGTTATCAAACAGCCCCAGCATTTT	CASSMRVIKQPQHF
TRBV19	.	TRBJ2-1	TRBD2	TGTGCCAGTAACAAGCGGGAGGAAAACAATGAGCAGTTCTTC	CASNKREENNEQFF